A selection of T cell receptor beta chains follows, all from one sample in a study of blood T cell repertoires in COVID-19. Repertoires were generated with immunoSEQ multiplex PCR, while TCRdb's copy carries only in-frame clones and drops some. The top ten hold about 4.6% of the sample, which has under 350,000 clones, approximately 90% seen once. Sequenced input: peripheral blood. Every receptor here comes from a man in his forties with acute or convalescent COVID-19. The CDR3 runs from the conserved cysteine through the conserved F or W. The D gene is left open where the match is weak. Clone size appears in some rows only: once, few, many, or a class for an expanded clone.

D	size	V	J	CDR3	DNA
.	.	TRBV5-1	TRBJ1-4	CASSLDGGKIEKLFF	TGCGCCAGCAGCTTGGACGGGGGAAAGATCGAAAAACTGTTTTTT
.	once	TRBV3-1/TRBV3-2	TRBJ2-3	CASSLLGYRQYF	TGTGCCAGCAGCCTCCTCGGGTATAGGCAGTATTTT
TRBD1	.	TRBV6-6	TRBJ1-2	CASSASRQGAGGGYTF	TGTGCCAGCAGTGCCTCCCGACAGGGGGCAGGAGGAGGCTACACCTTC
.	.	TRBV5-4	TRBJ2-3	CASSFGGVPDTQYF	TGTGCCAGCAGCTTTGGAGGGGTGCCAGATACGCAGTATTTT
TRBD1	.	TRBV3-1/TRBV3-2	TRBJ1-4	CASSQTGVGEKLFF	TGTGCCAGCAGCCAAACAGGGGTGGGTGAAAAACTGTTTTTT
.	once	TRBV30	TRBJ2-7	CAWSVGSLWYGGRTYEQYF	TGTGCCTGGAGTGTAGGTTCCCTTTGGTACGGGGGACGGACCTACGAGCAGTACTTC
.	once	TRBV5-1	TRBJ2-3	CASSTLNRAGDTQYF	TGCGCCAGCAGCACACTTAACAGGGCGGGAGATACGCAGTATTTT
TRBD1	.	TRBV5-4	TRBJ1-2	CASSSIEGARGYTF	TGTGCCAGCAGCTCGATTGAGGGGGCGCGGGGCTACACCTTC
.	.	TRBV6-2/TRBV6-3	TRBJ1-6	CASSSIIKMTGQLDGAPLHF	TGTGCCAGCAGTTCAATCATAAAAATGACCGGACAGCTTGATGGAGCACCCCTCCACTTT
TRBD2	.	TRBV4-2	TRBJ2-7	CASSQSTSGGAVYEQYF	TGTGCCAGCAGCCAGTCAACTAGCGGGGGGGCGGTGTACGAGCAGTACTTC
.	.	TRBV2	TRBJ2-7	CASRPDTYEQYF	TGTGCCAGCAGACCCGACACCTACGAGCAGTACTTC
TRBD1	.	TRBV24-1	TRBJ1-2	CATSDRDRGGHGYTF	TGTGCCACCAGTGACCGGGACAGGGGAGGACATGGCTACACCTTC
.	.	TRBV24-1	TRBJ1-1	CATSDGQNTEAFF	TGTGCCACCAGTGATGGACAGAACACTGAAGCTTTCTTT
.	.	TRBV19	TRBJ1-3	CASSIAGSGNTIYF	TGTGCCAGTAGTATAGCCGGCTCTGGAAACACCATATATTTT
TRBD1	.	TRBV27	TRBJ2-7	CASSPTGTGGAEQYF	TGTGCCAGCAGTCCTACCGGGACAGGGGGCGCCGAGCAGTACTTC
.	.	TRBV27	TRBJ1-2	CASSLSAGVFYGYTF	TGTGCCAGCAGTTTATCGGCAGGGGTCTTCTATGGCTACACCTTC
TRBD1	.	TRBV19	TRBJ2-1	CASSRQGNSYNEQFF	TGTGCCAGTAGCCGACAGGGAAATTCCTACAATGAGCAGTTCTTC
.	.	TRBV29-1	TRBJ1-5	CSVRERVEQPQHF	TGCAGCGTTAGGGAGCGGGTGGAACAGCCCCAGCATTTT
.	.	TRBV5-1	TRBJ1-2	CASSDDAGNIYGYTF	TGCGCCAGCAGCGATGATGCGGGCAACATCTATGGCTACACCTTC
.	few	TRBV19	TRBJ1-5	CASSIAQGNQPQHF	TGTGCCAGTAGTATCGCTCAGGGCAATCAGCCCCAGCATTTT
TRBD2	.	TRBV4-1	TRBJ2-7	CASSPTTSGGVLIYEQYF	TGCGCCAGCAGCCCCACGACTAGCGGGGGGGTCCTTATCTACGAGCAGTACTTC
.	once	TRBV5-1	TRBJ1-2	CASSFEGANYGYTF	TGCGCCAGCAGCTTCGAGGGGGCTAACTATGGCTACACCTTC
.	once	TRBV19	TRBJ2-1	CASSMVASANNEQFF	TGTGCCAGTAGTATGGTGGCTAGCGCCAACAATGAGCAGTTCTTC
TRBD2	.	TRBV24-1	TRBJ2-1	CAIRTSGAYNEQFF	TGTGCCATCCGGACTAGCGGGGCATACAATGAGCAGTTCTTC
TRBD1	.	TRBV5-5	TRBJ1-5	CASGKGQGEHSNQPQHF	TGTGCCAGCGGGAAAGGACAGGGGGAGCATAGCAATCAGCCCCAGCATTTT
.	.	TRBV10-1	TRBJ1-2	CASSQGQDYGYTF	TGCGCCAGCAGTCAGGGTCAGGACTATGGCTACACCTTC